This T cell receptor beta chain was captured in a study of T cells after yellow fever vaccination. Overall study findings and caveats: Abundant clonotypes from the bulk population could have been carried over as contaminants into FACS-sorted repertoires. A faster peak, day 5 versus 15, was reached by the weaker secondary response. Among primary-vaccination clones, most reappeared after the booster, at around 97% for CD4 and more than 75% for CD8.

TCR cDNA was made by 5'RACE template switching, adding a universal primer site and UMIs. TCRdb processed the 5' RACE reads anew with MiXCR; each CDR3 protein has one entry. The sample lists about 69,000 distinct CDR3 sequences, 4.5% to 7.5% occurring once. Regarding this clonotype: Antigen specificity is unknown. With a much larger clone just one base away, this may be a read error.

The sample consisted of CD4+ T cells sorted from PBMCs, taken less than 16 days after the first yellow fever vaccination. This clonotype was obtained from a man younger than 30 who received the YFV17D yellow fever vaccine.

The CDR3 sequence: CSARQAKQPQHF. In DNA, the CDR3 is TGCAGTGCTAGACAGGCTAAACAGCCCCAGCATTTT. The chain is built from TRBV20-1 and TRBJ1-5; D is unclear. Between the trimmed V and J ends, which lost 2 bases and 7 bases, there was a span of 9 bases. This CDR3 has 12 residues. Germline V gene lookup returns CDR1 DFQATT and CDR2 SNEGSKA (reference sequence).